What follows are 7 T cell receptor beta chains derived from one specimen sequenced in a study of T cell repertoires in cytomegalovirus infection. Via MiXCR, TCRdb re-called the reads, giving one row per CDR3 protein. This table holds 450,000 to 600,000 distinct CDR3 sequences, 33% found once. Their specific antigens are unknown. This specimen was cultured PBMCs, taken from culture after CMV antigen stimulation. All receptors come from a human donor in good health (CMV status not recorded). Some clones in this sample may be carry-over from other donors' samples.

CDR3 nucleotide sequence: TGCAGCGTTAGGACTGAAGCTTTCTTT. Amino acids: CSVRTEAFF. This chain connects TRBV29-1 to TRBJ1-1; D ambiguous. Germline values: CDR1 SQVTM, CDR2 ANQGSEA. The V end lost 5 bases, the J end lost 5 bases, and 3 bases lay between the germline ends. CDR3 length equals 9 residues.

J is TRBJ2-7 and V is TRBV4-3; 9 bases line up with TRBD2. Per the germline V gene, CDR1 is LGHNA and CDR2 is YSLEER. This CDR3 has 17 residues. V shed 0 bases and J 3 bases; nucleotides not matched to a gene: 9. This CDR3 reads CASSQDGELAGFYEQYF. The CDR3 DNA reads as TGCGCCAGCAGCCAAGATGGTGAGCTAGCGGGATTCTACGAGCAGTACTTC.

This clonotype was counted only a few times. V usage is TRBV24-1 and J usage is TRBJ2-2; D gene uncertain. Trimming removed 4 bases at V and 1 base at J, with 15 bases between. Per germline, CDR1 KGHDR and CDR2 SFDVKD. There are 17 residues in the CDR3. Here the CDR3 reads CATSDLGPKGNTGELFF. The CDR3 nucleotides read TGTGCCACCAGTGACTTAGGACCGAAAGGGAACACCGGGGAGCTGTTTTTT.

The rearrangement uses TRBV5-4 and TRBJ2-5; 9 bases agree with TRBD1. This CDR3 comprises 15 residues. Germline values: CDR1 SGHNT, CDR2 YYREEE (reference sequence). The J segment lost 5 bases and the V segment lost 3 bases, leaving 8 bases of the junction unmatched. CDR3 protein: CASSSPGQGGETQYF. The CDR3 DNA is TGTGCCAGCAGCTCCCCGGGACAGGGAGGGGAGACCCAGTACTTC.

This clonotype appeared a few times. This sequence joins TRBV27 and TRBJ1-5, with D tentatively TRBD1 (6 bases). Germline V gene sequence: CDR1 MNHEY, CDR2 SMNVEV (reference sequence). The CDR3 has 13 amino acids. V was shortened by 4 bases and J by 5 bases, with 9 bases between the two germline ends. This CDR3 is CASSWTVYQPQHF. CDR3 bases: TGTGCCAGCAGTTGGACAGTGTATCAGCCCCAGCATTTT.

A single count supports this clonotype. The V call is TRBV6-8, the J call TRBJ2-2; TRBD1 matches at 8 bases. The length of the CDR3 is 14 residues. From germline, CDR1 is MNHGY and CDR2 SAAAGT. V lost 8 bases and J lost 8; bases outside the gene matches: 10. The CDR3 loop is CASRRTGLEGELFF. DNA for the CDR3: TGTGCCAGCCGAAGGACAGGGCTTGAGGGGGAGCTGTTTTTT.

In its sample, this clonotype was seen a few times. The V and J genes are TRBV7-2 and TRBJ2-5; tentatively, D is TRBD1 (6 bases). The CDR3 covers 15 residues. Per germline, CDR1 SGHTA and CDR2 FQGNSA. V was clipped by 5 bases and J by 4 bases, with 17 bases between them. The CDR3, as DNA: TGTGCCAGCAGCAGCTCTCACGACAGGAGAGAGACCCAGTACTTC. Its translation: CASSSSHDRRETQYF.